Listed below are T cell receptor beta chains from one sample, sequenced in a study of shared clonotypes between healthy human individuals. Only in-frame clones appear in the TCRdb table, and some are missing; sequencing was by immunoSEQ multiplex PCR. The repertoire has millions of clones, 85% to 95% of them found once; the top ten carry around 1.7%. The sample comprised naive CD8+ T cells from PBMCs. Source of these receptors: a man in his late teens or twenties in good health. Some clones in this sample may be carry-over from other donors' samples. CDR3s include the opening cysteine and the closing phenylalanine or tryptophan. D genes are given only for firm matches. A clone size is listed for some rows: how often the clone was seen (once, few, many), or a class if it is expanded.

j_call: TRBJ2-7; clone_size: NA; d_call: TRBD1; v_call: TRBV28; cdr3_aa: CASSQTGQGSYEQYF
j_call: TRBJ1-2; clone_size: NA; d_call: NA; v_call: TRBV21-1; cdr3_aa: CASSKERRGYTF
j_call: TRBJ2-5; clone_size: NA; d_call: TRBD2; v_call: TRBV9; cdr3_aa: CASSAAGELQETQYF
j_call: TRBJ1-5; clone_size: NA; d_call: TRBD1; v_call: TRBV7-9; cdr3_aa: CASSQTGGNQPQHF
j_call: TRBJ2-5; clone_size: NA; d_call: NA; v_call: TRBV14; cdr3_aa: CASSRWTGFADQYF
j_call: TRBJ1-1; clone_size: NA; d_call: TRBD1; v_call: TRBV7-3; cdr3_aa: CASSNRGQITEAFF
j_call: TRBJ1-3; clone_size: NA; d_call: NA; v_call: TRBV5-1; cdr3_aa: CASRDSPDSGNTIYF
j_call: TRBJ2-1; clone_size: NA; d_call: TRBD2; v_call: TRBV7-7; cdr3_aa: CASSLEVLVSGTFPYNEQFF
j_call: TRBJ2-1; clone_size: NA; d_call: TRBD1; v_call: TRBV6-6; cdr3_aa: CASTPLDRGIHNEQFF
j_call: TRBJ2-1; clone_size: once; d_call: NA; v_call: TRBV28; cdr3_aa: CASSLGTSRFF
j_call: TRBJ2-7; clone_size: NA; d_call: NA; v_call: TRBV23-1; cdr3_aa: CASRVGGNLLCEQYF
j_call: TRBJ2-1; clone_size: NA; d_call: TRBD2; v_call: TRBV7-8; cdr3_aa: CASSSGLAGGSSYNEQFF
j_call: TRBJ2-5; clone_size: NA; d_call: NA; v_call: TRBV7-6; cdr3_aa: CASSLDYRATETQYF
j_call: TRBJ1-5; clone_size: NA; d_call: NA; v_call: TRBV7-3; cdr3_aa: CASTIQGSRTYSNQPQHF
j_call: TRBJ2-3; clone_size: NA; d_call: TRBD2; v_call: TRBV19; cdr3_aa: CASTGGDHTDTQYF
j_call: TRBJ2-2; clone_size: NA; d_call: NA; v_call: TRBV10-3; cdr3_aa: CAISESRDTGELFF
j_call: TRBJ2-2; clone_size: NA; d_call: TRBD1; v_call: TRBV27; cdr3_aa: CASRTGRKGDGELFF
j_call: TRBJ1-2; clone_size: NA; d_call: TRBD1; v_call: TRBV4-3; cdr3_aa: CASSHFQGQGGYGYTF
j_call: TRBJ2-1; clone_size: NA; d_call: NA; v_call: TRBV7-3; cdr3_aa: CASSLTLRGAEGPPEQFF
j_call: TRBJ1-2; clone_size: NA; d_call: NA; v_call: TRBV5-6; cdr3_aa: CASSLKRRGSYGYTF